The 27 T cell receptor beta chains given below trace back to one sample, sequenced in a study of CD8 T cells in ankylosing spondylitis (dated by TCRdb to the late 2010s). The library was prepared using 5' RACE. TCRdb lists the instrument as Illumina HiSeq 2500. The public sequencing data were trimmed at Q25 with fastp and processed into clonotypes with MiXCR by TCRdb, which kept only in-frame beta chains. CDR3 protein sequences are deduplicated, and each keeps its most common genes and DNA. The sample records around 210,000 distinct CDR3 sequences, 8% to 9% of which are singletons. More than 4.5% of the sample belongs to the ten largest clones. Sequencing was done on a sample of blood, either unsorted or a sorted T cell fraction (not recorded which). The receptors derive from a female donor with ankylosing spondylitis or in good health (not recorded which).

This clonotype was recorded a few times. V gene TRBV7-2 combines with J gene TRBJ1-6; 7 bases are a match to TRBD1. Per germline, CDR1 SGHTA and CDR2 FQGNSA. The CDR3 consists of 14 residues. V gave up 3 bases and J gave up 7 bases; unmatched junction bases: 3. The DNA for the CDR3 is TGTGCCAGCAGCTTTAAAGGGGGCAATTCACCCCTCCACTTT. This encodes CASSFKGGNSPLHF.

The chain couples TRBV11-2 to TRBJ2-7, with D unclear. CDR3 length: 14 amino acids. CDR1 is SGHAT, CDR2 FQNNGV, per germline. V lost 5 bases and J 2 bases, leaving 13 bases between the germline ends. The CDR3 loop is CASSQWLGTYEQYF. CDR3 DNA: TGTGCCAGCAGCCAATGGTTGGGGACCTACGAGCAGTACTTC.

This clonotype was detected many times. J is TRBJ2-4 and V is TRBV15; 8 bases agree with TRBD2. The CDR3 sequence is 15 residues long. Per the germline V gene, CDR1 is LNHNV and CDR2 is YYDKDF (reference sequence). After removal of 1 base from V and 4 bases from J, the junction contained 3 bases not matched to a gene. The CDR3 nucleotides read TGTGCCACCAGCAGAGCGCCTAGCGGGAAAAACATTCAGTACTTC. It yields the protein CATSRAPSGKNIQYF.

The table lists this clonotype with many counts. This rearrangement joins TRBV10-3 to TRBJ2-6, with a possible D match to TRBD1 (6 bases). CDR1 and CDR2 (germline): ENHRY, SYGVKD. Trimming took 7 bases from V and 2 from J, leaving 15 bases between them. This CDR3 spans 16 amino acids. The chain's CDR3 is CAINRQVSPGANVLTF. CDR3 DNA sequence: TGTGCCATCAACAGACAGGTATCTCCTGGGGCCAACGTCCTGACTTTC.

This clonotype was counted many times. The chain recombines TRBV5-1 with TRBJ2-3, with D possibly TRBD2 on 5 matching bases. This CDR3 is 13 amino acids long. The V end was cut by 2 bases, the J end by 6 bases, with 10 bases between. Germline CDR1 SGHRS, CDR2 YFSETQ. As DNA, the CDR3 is TGCGCCAGCAGCTTAGCTAGCCCGGATACGCAGTATTTT. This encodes CASSLASPDTQYF. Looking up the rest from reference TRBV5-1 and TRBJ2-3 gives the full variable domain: KAGVTQTPRYLIKTRGQQVTLSCSPISGHRSVSWYQQTPGQGLQFLFEYFSETQRNKGNFPGRFSGRQFSNSRSEMNVSTLELGDSALYLCASSLASPDTQYFGPGTRLTVL.

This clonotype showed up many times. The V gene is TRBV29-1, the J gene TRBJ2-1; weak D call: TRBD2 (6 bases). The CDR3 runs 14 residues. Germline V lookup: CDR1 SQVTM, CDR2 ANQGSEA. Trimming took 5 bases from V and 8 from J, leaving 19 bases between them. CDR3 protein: CSVSRDWSDDEQFF. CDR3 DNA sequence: TGCAGCGTTTCCCGGGACTGGTCCGACGATGAGCAGTTCTTC.

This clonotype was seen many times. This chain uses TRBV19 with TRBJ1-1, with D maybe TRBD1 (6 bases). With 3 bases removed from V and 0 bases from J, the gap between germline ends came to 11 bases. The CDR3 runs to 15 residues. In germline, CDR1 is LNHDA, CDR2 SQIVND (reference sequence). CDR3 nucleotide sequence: TGTGCCAGTAGTATGAGGGGGGGAATGAACACTGAAGCTTTCTTT. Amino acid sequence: CASSMRGGMNTEAFF. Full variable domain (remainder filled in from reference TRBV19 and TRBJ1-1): DGGITQSPKYLFRKEGQNVTLSCEQNLNHDAMYWYRQDPGQGLRLIYYSQIVNDFQKGDIAEGYSVSREKKESFPLTVTSAQKNPTAFYLCASSMRGGMNTEAFFGQGTRLTVV.

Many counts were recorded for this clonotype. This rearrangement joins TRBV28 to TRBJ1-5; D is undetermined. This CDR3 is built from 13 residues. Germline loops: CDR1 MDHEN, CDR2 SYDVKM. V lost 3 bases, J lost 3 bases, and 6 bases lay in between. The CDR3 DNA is TGTGCCAGCAGTTTGGATCACAATCAGCCCCAGCATTTT. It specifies CASSLDHNQPQHF.

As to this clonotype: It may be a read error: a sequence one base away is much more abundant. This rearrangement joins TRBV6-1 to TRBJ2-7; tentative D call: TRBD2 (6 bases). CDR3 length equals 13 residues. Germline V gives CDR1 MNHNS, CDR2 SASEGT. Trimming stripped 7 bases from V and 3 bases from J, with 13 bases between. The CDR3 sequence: CASKEGTVYEQYF. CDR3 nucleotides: TGTGCCAGCAAAGAAGGGACTGTCTACGAGCAGTACTTC.

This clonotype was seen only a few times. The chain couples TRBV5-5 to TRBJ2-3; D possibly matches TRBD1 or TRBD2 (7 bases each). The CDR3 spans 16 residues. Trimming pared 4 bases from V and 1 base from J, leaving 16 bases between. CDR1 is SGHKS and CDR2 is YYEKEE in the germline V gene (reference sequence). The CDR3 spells CASSLGEGARTDTQYF. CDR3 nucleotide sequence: TGTGCCAGCAGCCTGGGGGAGGGGGCCCGCACAGATACGCAGTATTTT.

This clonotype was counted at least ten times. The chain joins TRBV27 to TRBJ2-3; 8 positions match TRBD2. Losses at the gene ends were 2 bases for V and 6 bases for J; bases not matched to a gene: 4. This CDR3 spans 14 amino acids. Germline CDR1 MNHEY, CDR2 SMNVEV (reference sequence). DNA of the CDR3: TGTGCCAGCAGTTTAGGAGGCGGGAGGGATACGCAGTATTTT. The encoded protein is CASSLGGGRDTQYF.

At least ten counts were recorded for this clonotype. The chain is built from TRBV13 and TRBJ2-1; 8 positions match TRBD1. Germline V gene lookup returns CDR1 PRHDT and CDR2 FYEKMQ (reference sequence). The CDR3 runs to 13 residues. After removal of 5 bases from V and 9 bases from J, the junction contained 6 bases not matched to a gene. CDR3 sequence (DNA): TGTGCCAGCAGCCCCAGGACAGGGAGTGAGCAGTTCTTC. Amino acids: CASSPRTGSEQFF.

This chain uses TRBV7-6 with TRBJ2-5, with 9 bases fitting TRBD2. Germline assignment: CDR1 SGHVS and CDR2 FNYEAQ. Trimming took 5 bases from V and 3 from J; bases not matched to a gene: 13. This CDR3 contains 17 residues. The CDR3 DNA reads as TGTGCCAGCAGCCTTCTTTCATCCGGGACTAGCAAAGAGACCCAGTACTTC. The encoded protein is CASSLLSSGTSKETQYF.

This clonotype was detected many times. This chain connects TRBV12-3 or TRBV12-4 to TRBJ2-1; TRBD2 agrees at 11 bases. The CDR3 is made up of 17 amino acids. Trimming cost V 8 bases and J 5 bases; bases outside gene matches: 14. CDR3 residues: CASQSPLAGGDDNEQFF. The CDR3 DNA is TGTGCCAGCCAATCCCCTTTAGCGGGAGGGGACGACAATGAGCAGTTCTTC.

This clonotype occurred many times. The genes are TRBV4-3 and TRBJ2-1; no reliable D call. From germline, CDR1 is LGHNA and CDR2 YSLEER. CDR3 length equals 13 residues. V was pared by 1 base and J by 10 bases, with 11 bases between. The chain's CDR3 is CASSQGGHREQFF. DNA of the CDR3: TGCGCCAGCAGCCAAGGTGGCCACCGGGAGCAGTTCTTC.

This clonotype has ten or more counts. DNA for the CDR3: TGTGCCAGCAGCCAACGGGGAAGGGGGCAGTACAATGAGCAGTTCTTC. This translates into CASSQRGRGQYNEQFF. The chain recombines TRBV3-1 with TRBJ2-1; 7 bases fit TRBD1. This CDR3 has 16 amino acids. The V gene end was trimmed by 2 bases and the J gene end by 4 bases; junction bases not matched to a gene: 8. The V gene's germline CDR1 is LGHDT and CDR2 YNNKEL (reference sequence).

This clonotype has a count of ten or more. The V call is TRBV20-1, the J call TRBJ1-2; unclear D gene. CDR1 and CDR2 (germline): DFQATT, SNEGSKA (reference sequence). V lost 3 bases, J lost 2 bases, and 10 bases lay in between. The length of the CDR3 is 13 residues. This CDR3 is CSASREANYGYTF. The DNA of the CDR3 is TGCAGTGCTAGTAGGGAAGCCAACTATGGCTACACCTTC.

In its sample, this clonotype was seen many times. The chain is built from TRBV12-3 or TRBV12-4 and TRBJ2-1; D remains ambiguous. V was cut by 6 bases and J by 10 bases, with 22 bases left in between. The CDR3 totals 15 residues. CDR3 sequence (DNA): TGTGCCAGCAGGTTGGGGTCAGCGACAATATACGAGCAGTTCTTC. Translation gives CASRLGSATIYEQFF.

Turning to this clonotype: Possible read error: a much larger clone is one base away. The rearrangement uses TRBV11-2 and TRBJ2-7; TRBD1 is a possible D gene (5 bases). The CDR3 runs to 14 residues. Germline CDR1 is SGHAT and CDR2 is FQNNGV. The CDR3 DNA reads TGTGCCAACAGCTCAGTCAGGGCAGGCTACGAGCAGTACTTC. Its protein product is CANSSVRAGYEQYF.

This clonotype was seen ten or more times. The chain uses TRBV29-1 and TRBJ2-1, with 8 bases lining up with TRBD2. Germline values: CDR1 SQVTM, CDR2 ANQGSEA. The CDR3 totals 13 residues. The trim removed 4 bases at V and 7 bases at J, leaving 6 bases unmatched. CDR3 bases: TGCAGCGTTGGACGGGAGGGCGGGAATGAGCAGTTCTTC. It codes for CSVGREGGNEQFF.

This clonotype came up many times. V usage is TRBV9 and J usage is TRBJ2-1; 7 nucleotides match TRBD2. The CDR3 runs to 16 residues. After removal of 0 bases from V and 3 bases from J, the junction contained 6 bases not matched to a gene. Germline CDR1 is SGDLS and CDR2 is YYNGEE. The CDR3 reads CASSVAGREVYNEQFF. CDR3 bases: TGTGCCAGCAGCGTAGCGGGGAGGGAGGTCTACAATGAGCAGTTCTTC.

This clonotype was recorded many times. In DNA, the CDR3 is TGCAGTGCCATTCTAGCGGGAGCATACGAGCAGTACTTC. Encoded protein: CSAILAGAYEQYF. The chain couples TRBV20-1 to TRBJ2-7, with 10 bases matching TRBD2. The CDR3 spans 13 residues. Germline V gene data show CDR1 as DFQATT and CDR2 as SNEGSKA (reference sequence). With 6 bases clipped from V and 4 bases from J, the junction kept 6 bases outside the gene matches.

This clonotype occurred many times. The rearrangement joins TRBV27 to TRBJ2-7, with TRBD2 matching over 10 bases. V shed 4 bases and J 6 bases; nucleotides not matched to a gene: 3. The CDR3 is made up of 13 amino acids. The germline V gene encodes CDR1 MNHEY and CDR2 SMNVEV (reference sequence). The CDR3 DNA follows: TGTGCCAGCAGTTGGGGACTAGCGACCGAGCAGTACTTC. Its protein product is CASSWGLATEQYF.

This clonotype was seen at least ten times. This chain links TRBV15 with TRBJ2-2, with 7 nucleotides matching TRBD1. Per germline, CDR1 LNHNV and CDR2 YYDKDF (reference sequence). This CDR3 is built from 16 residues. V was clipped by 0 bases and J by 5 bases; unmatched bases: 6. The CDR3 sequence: CATSRDLRDSTGELFF. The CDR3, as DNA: TGTGCCACCAGCAGAGATCTCAGGGACAGTACCGGGGAGCTGTTTTTT.

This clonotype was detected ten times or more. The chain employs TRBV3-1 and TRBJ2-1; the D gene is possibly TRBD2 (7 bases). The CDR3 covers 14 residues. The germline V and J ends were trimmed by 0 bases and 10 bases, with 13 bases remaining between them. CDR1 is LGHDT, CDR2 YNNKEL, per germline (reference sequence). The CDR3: CASSQDAGAGEQFF. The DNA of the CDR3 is TGTGCCAGCAGCCAAGATGCGGGGGCGGGGGAGCAGTTCTTC.

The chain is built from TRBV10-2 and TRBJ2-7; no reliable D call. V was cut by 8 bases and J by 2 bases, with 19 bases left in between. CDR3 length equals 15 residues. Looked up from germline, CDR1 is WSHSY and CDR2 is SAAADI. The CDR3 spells CASGEDWPATYEQYF. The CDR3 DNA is TGCGCCAGCGGGGAAGATTGGCCAGCCACCTACGAGCAGTACTTC.

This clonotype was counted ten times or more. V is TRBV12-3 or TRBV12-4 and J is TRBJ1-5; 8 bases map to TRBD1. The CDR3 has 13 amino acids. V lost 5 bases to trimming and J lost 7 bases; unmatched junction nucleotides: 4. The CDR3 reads CASSQGQGQPQHF. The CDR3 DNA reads TGTGCCAGCAGTCAAGGACAGGGACAGCCCCAGCATTTT.